These 27 T cell receptor beta chains were all obtained from the same sample, sequenced in a study of blood T cell repertoires in COVID-19. Sequencing was performed with immunoSEQ multiplex PCR; in TCRdb, only in-frame clones are kept and a portion is missing. The data contain a few hundred thousand clones, 89% of them singletons. Sequenced: peripheral blood. The receptors were sampled from a woman aged 25-40 years with COVID-19, enrolled during active disease.

The chain uses TRBV7-8 and TRBJ2-3; 8 bases agree with TRBD2. With 2 bases clipped from V and 1 base from J, the junction kept 8 bases outside the gene matches. Germline V CDR1 and CDR2: SGHVS, FQNEAQ. The CDR3 totals 17 residues. The CDR3 DNA reads TGTGCCAGCAGCTTAAGGACGGGGGGGCGGGGCACAGATACGCAGTATTTT. It yields the protein CASSLRTGGRGTDTQYF.

V is TRBV18 and J is TRBJ1-1; D unclear. This CDR3 is built from 13 residues. CDR1 KGHSH and CDR2 LQKENI come from the germline V gene. Trimming took 4 bases from V and 1 from J, leaving 7 bases between them. This chain's CDR3 is CASSHDTNTEAFF. The CDR3 DNA is TGTGCCAGCTCACATGACACGAACACTGAAGCTTTCTTT.

The chain recombines TRBV4-1 with TRBJ1-6, with D perhaps TRBD1 (5 bases). Germline assignment: CDR1 MGHRA and CDR2 YSYEKL. The ends were cut back, 3 bases at V and 3 bases at J, with 24 bases in the middle. CDR3 length: 20 residues. CDR3 bases: TGCGCCAGCAGCCACAGCCCAACCAGGGTAAAATGGGGCTATAATTCACCCCTCCACTTT. This sequence encodes CASSHSPTRVKWGYNSPLHF.

V usage is TRBV9 and J usage is TRBJ2-7; perhaps TRBD1 as D (6 bases). V was trimmed by 4 bases and J by 5 bases, leaving 25 bases between them. CDR3 length: 17 residues. The germline gives CDR1 SGDLS, CDR2 YYNGEE. The CDR3, as DNA: TGTGCCAGCAGCCTCAGTTCTACAGGGTCCAATTTCGACGAGCAGTACTTC. Its translation is CASSLSSTGSNFDEQYF. The full variable domain, its missing parts supplied by reference TRBV9 and TRBJ2-7, is DSGVTQTPKHLITATGQRVTLRCSPRSGDLSVYWYQQSLDQGLQFLIQYYNGEERAKGNILERFSAQQFPDLHSELNLSSLELGDSALYFCASSLSSTGSNFDEQYFGPGTRLTVT.

The CDR3 loop reads CASSFGLPSYEQYF. The CDR3 nucleotides read TGTGCCAGCAGCTTCGGACTGCCCTCCTACGAGCAGTACTTC. The V gene is TRBV5-4, the J gene TRBJ2-7, with a possible D match to TRBD2 (5 bases). Germline V CDR1 and CDR2: SGHNT, YYREEE (reference sequence). The length of the CDR3 is 14 residues. Between the trimmed V and J ends, which lost 2 bases and 0 bases, there was a span of 9 bases.

The chain is built from TRBV10-1 and TRBJ2-7, with D perhaps matching TRBD1 (6 bases). Germline values: CDR1 WNHNN, CDR2 SYGVQD (reference sequence). V gave up 4 bases and J gave up 9 bases, with 13 bases separating them. This CDR3 is built from 12 residues. CDR3 in DNA: TGCGCCAGCAGTGCACAGGGTGAGGGGCAGTACTTC. This codes for CASSAQGEGQYF.

This chain connects TRBV19 to TRBJ2-5; the match to TRBD1 covers 7 bases. The V gene's germline CDR1 is LNHDA and CDR2 SQIVND (reference sequence). J was trimmed by 5 bases and V by 7 bases; bases with no gene match: 10. The CDR3 consists of 14 residues. Written as DNA, the CDR3 is TGTGCCAGTACCGACAGGGCCTTGGGGGAGACCCAGTACTTC. Translation gives CASTDRALGETQYF.

The chain carries TRBV7-8 and TRBJ1-1; no reliable D call. CDR3 length: 13 residues. Trimming stripped 1 base from V and 5 bases from J, with 8 bases between. Per the germline V gene, CDR1 is SGHVS and CDR2 is FQNEAQ. The CDR3 region has the DNA TGTGCCAGCAGCTTAGATGTAGAGACTGAAGCTTTCTTT. This translates into CASSLDVETEAFF.

This chain joins TRBV19 and TRBJ1-1; 8 nucleotides line up with TRBD1. Trimming removed 5 bases from V and 5 bases from J; junction bases left unmatched: 13. Germline V CDR1 and CDR2: LNHDA, SQIVND (reference sequence). This CDR3 comprises 16 residues. This CDR3 is CASSSNSGGGLTEAFF. As DNA, the CDR3 is TGTGCCAGTAGTTCAAATTCAGGGGGCGGCTTGACTGAAGCTTTCTTT.

The J gene is TRBJ2-5, the V gene TRBV4-1; TRBD2 is a possible D gene (6 bases). V lost 2 bases to trimming and J lost 0 bases, with 13 bases between them. Germline lookup yields CDR1 MGHRA and CDR2 YSYEKL. The CDR3 covers 16 residues. The CDR3 DNA is TGCGCCAGCAGCCAATATCCCCCGGGGGACCAAGAGACCCAGTACTTC. It specifies CASSQYPPGDQETQYF.

The chain combines TRBV9 with TRBJ1-1; no definite D call. Trimming shortened V by 0 bases and J by 5 bases, and 11 bases separated the two germline ends. Germline loops: CDR1 SGDLS, CDR2 YYNGEE. This CDR3 contains 14 residues. For the CDR3, the DNA is TGTGCCAGCAGCGTAGTCGGGTTTGAAACTGAAGCTTTCTTT. Residues: CASSVVGFETEAFF.

This chain connects TRBV3-1 (or the pseudogene TRBV3-2) to TRBJ2-7; 10 nucleotides align to TRBD2. The CDR3 runs 16 residues. Germline CDR1 and CDR2: LGHDT and YNNKEL (reference sequence). Trimming took 5 bases from V and 3 from J; bases not matched to a gene: 10. The CDR3 loop reads CASSGKGKRGGYEQYF. In DNA, the CDR3 is TGTGCCAGCAGCGGCAAAGGAAAGCGGGGGGGCTACGAGCAGTACTTC.

This clone came up once. The chain carries TRBV19 and TRBJ1-5; 8 bases agree with TRBD1. CDR1 LNHDA and CDR2 SQIVND come from the germline V gene (reference sequence). J was trimmed by 1 base and V by 3 bases; bases with no gene match: 5. The CDR3 has 16 residues. CDR3 nucleotides: TGTGCCAGTAGTATCCTGTGGACAGGGAGCAATCAGCCCCAGCATTTT. It codes for CASSILWTGSNQPQHF.

This chain uses TRBV12-3 or TRBV12-4 with TRBJ1-1, with a possible D match to TRBD1 (5 bases). This CDR3 is built from 11 residues. Deletions cut 3 bases from V and 7 bases from J, with 6 bases between. The chain's CDR3 is CASSLGGEAFF. The CDR3 DNA sequence: TGTGCCAGCAGTTTGGGGGGTGAAGCTTTCTTT.

The chain couples TRBV3-1 (or the pseudogene TRBV3-2) to TRBJ2-7; 7 bases map to TRBD2. The CDR3 is 14 amino acids. Germline trimming cut 5 bases from V and 3 bases from J; bases unmatched to any gene: 7. Germline assignment: CDR1 LGHDT and CDR2 YNNKEL (reference sequence). CDR3 nucleotide sequence: TGTGCCAGCAGCACCCGACTAGCCTACTACGAGCAGTACTTC. Translating gives CASSTRLAYYEQYF.

The chain uses TRBV27 and TRBJ2-3; D remains unclear. The germline V and J ends were trimmed by 6 bases and 6 bases, with 13 bases remaining between them. The CDR3 has 13 residues. Germline values: CDR1 MNHEY, CDR2 SMNVEV (reference sequence). The CDR3 reads CASRGYLVDTQYF. The CDR3 bases are TGTGCCAGCAGGGGCTACCTGGTTGATACGCAGTATTTT.

This chain joins TRBV5-1 and TRBJ2-1; D gene unclear. The CDR3 is 13 amino acids. Trimming cost V 0 bases and J 10 bases, with 11 bases left between them. Germline CDR1 and CDR2: SGHRS and YFSETQ. The CDR3 loop is CASSLDPNREQFF. The CDR3 DNA follows: TGCGCCAGCAGCTTGGACCCCAACCGGGAGCAGTTCTTC.

The rearrangement uses TRBV28 and TRBJ1-2; D gene unclear. V lost 4 bases to trimming and J lost 7 bases, with 4 bases between them. CDR3 length: 10 residues. From germline, CDR1 is MDHEN and CDR2 SYDVKM. The CDR3 DNA is TGTGCCAGCAGTTCGGGTGGCTACACCTTC. This sequence encodes CASSSGGYTF.

The chain joins TRBV6-4 to TRBJ2-1, with TRBD2 identical over 12 bases. The CDR3 runs to 17 residues. V lost 2 bases, J lost 6 bases, and 8 bases stayed unmatched. The V gene's germline CDR1 is MRHNA and CDR2 SNTAGT. As DNA, the CDR3 is TGTGCCAGCAGTGACCCCAACCTAGCGGGGGGGACCAATGAGCAGTTCTTC. It specifies CASSDPNLAGGTNEQFF.

V and J are TRBV9 and TRBJ2-3, with TRBD2 identical over 10 bases. Unmatched junction bases numbered 2, after V lost 0 bases and J lost 4 bases. The CDR3 spans 15 residues. Germline assignment: CDR1 SGDLS and CDR2 YYNGEE. The CDR3 loop is CASSVASGGADTQYF. As DNA, the CDR3 is TGTGCCAGCAGCGTAGCTAGCGGGGGCGCAGATACGCAGTATTTT.

V is TRBV27 and J is TRBJ1-6, with D unresolved. V was pared by 6 bases and J by 9 bases, with 15 bases between. There are 14 residues in the CDR3. Germline V gives CDR1 MNHEY, CDR2 SMNVEV (reference sequence). In DNA, the CDR3 is TGTGCCAGCAGGGCGAGGGCCTCCCTTTCACCCCTCCACTTT. Residues: CASRARASLSPLHF.

This rearrangement joins TRBV10-1 to TRBJ2-1, with D possibly matching TRBD1 (6 bases). Trimming took off 0 bases at V and 5 bases at J, with 11 bases between the two ends. CDR1 WNHNN and CDR2 SYGVQD come from the germline V gene (reference sequence). This CDR3 comprises 15 residues. The CDR3 nucleotides are TGCGCCAGCAGTGAGTCGGGCAGGGGACACAATGAGCAGTTCTTC. Amino acids: CASSESGRGHNEQFF.

This chain connects TRBV11-3 to TRBJ2-5; 11 nucleotides line up with TRBD2. V gave up 1 base and J gave up 1 base; unmatched junction bases: 2. The CDR3 loop spans 16 amino acids. From germline, CDR1 is SGHNT and CDR2 YENEEA. The chain's CDR3 is CASSLGLAGGQETQYF. In DNA, the CDR3 is TGTGCCAGCAGCTTAGGTCTAGCGGGGGGCCAAGAGACCCAGTACTTC.

This clone was detected only once. The chain joins TRBV28 to TRBJ1-2; 8 nucleotides line up with TRBD1. V gave up 2 bases and J gave up 8 bases; unmatched junction bases: 4. This CDR3 spans 13 amino acids. Looked up from germline, CDR1 is MDHEN and CDR2 is SYDVKM. The CDR3 coding sequence is TGTGCCAGCAGTTTAGGCAGGGGGCGAGGCTACACCTTC. Translation gives CASSLGRGRGYTF.

The chain recombines TRBV11-2 with TRBJ1-2; 7 bases map to TRBD1. Trimming removed 1 base from V and 8 bases from J; junction bases left unmatched: 19. Germline loops: CDR1 SGHAT, CDR2 FQNNGV. CDR3 size: 18 residues. The CDR3 DNA follows: TGTGCCAGCAGCTTAGTCCCACTCCGGGACAGTCCGACCGGGGGCTACACCTTC. This sequence encodes CASSLVPLRDSPTGGYTF.

In DNA, the CDR3 is TGTGCCAGCAGCTTGACTGCGAACACCGGGGAGCTGTTTTTT. Translating gives CASSLTANTGELFF. The rearrangement links TRBV11-3 to TRBJ2-2; D call uncertain. CDR1 is SGHNT, CDR2 YENEEA, per germline. The CDR3 contains 14 residues. The V and J ends lost 3 bases and 0 bases respectively, with 5 bases between them.

The chain links TRBV19 to TRBJ2-2; TRBD1 matches 7 bases. V shed 3 bases and J 4 bases; nucleotides not matched to a gene: 8. The length of the CDR3 is 16 residues. Germline CDR1 and CDR2: LNHDA and SQIVND (reference sequence). The CDR3 DNA follows: TGTGCCAGTAGTATTACAGGGGTCTATACCACCGGGGAGCTGTTTTTT. It translates to CASSITGVYTTGELFF.